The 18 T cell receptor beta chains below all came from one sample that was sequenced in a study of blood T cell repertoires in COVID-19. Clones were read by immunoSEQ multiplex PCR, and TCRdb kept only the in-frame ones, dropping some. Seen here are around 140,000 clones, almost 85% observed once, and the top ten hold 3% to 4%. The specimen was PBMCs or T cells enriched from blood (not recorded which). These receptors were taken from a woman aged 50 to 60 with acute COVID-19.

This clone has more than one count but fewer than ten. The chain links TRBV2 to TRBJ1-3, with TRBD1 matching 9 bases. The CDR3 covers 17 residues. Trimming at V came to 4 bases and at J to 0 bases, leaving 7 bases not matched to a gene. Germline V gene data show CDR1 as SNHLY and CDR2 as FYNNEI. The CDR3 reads CASSGDSTGGSGNTIYF. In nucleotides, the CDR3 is TGTGCCAGCAGTGGGGATTCGACAGGGGGCTCTGGAAACACCATATATTTT. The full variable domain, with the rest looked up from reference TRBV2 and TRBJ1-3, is EPEVTQTPSHQVTQMGQEVILRCVPISNHLYFYWYRQILGQKVEFLVSFYNNEISEKSEIFDDQFSVERPDGSNFTLKIRSTKLEDSAMYFCASSGDSTGGSGNTIYFGEGSWLTVV.

CDR3 sequence reads: CASSRPRETQYF. The CDR3 coding sequence is TGTGCCAGCAGCCGCCCTCGGGAGACCCAGTACTTC. V is TRBV7-2 and J is TRBJ2-5; D remains ambiguous. Trimming took 5 bases from V and 5 from J, leaving 9 bases between them. Germline V gene lookup returns CDR1 SGHTA and CDR2 FQGNSA. The CDR3 sequence is 12 residues long. The whole variable domain, filled in from reference TRBV7-2 and TRBJ2-5, reads GAGVSQSPSNKVTEKGKDVELRCDPISGHTALYWYRQSLGQGLEFLIYFQGNSAPDKSGLPSDRFSAERTGGSVSTLTIQRTQQEDSAVYLCASSRPRETQYFGPGTRLLVL.

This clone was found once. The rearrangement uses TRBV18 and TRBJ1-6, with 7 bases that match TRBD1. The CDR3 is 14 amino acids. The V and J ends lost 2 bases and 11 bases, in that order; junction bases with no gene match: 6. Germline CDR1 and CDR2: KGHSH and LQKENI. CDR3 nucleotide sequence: TGTGCCAGCTCACCAGCGCGACAGGGCCCACCCCTCCACTTT. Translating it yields CASSPARQGPPLHF.

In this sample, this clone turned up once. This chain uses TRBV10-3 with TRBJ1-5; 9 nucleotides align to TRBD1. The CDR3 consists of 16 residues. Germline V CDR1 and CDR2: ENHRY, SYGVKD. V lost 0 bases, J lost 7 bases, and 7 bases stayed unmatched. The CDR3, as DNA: TGTGCCATCAGTGAGTCCGGGACAGGGAGAGGGCAGCCCCAGCATTTT. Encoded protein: CAISESGTGRGQPQHF.

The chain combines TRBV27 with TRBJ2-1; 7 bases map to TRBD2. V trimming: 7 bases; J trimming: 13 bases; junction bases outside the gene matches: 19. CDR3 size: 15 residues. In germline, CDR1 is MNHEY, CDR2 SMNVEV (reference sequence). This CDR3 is CASNPAGGGRVRQFF. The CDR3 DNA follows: TGTGCCAGCAACCCCGCAGGTGGGGGGAGGGTGAGACAGTTCTTC.

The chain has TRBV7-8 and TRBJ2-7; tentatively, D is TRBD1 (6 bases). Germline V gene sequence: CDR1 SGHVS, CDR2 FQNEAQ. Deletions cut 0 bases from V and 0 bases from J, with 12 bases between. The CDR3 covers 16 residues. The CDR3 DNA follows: TGTGCCAGCAGCTTAGCGCTTGGGACACTCTCCTACGAGCAGTACTTC. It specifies CASSLALGTLSYEQYF.

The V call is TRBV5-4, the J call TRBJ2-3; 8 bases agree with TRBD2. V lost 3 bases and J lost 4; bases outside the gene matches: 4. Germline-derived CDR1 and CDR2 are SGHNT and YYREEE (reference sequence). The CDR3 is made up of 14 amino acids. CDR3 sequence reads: CASSWAGGPDTQYF. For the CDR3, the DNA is TGTGCCAGCAGCTGGGCGGGAGGACCAGATACGCAGTATTTT.

The DNA for the CDR3 is TGTGCCAGCAGCCAGGTGACTAGGGGTTTGGGGAATGAGCAGTTCTTC. It specifies CASSQVTRGLGNEQFF. The genes are TRBV14 and TRBJ2-1; D is perhaps TRBD2 (6 bases). The CDR3 has 16 amino acids. Deletions cut 3 bases from V and 7 bases from J, with 19 bases between. Germline assignment: CDR1 SGHDN and CDR2 FVKESK. Full variable domain (rest looked up from reference TRBV14 and TRBJ2-1): EAGVTQFPSHSVIEKGQTVTLRCDPISGHDNLYWYRRVMGKEIKFLLHFVKESKQDESGMPNNRFLAERTGGTYSTLKVQPAELEDSGVYFCASSQVTRGLGNEQFFGPGTRLTVL.

This CDR3 reads CASSPGTISIEQFF. CDR3 coding DNA: TGTGCCAGCTCCCCCGGGACTATCTCCATTGAGCAGTTCTTC. V and J are TRBV7-2 and TRBJ2-1, with TRBD2 identical over 7 bases. CDR3 length: 14 residues. Germline V gene sequence: CDR1 SGHTA, CDR2 FQGNSA. J gave up 9 bases and V 8 bases, and 13 bases lay outside the gene matches.

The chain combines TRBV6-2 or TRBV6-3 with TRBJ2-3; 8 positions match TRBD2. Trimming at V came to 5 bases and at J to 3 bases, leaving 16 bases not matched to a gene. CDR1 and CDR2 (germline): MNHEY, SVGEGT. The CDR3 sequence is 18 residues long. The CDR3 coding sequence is TGTGCCAGCAGTGCGAGCCCCTCCAGCGGGAGTATGACAGATACGCAGTATTTT. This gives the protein CASSASPSSGSMTDTQYF.

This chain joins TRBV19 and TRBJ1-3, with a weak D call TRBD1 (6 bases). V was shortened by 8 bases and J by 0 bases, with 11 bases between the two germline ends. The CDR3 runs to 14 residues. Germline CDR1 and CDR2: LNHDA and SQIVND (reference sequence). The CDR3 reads CASAQQGSGNTIYF. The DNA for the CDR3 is TGTGCCAGTGCTCAACAGGGCTCTGGAAACACCATATATTTT.

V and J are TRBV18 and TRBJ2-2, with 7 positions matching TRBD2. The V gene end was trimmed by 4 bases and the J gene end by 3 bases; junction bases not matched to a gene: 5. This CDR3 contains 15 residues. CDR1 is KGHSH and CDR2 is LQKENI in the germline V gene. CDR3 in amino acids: CASSRGGSDTGELFF. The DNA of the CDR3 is TGTGCCAGCTCACGGGGCGGGAGTGACACCGGGGAGCTGTTTTTT.

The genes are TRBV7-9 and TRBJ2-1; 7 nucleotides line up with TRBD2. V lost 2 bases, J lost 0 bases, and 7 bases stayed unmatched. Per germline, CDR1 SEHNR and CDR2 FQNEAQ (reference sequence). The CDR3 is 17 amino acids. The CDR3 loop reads CASSLHTSDFSYNEQFF. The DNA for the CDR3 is TGTGCCAGCAGCTTACATACTAGCGACTTCTCCTACAATGAGCAGTTCTTC.

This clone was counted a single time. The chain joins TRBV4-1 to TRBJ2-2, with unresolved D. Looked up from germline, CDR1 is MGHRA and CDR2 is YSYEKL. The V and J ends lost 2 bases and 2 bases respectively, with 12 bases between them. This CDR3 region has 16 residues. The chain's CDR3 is CASSQLIGTNTGELFF. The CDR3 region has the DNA TGCGCCAGCAGCCAACTTATCGGTACTAACACCGGGGAGCTGTTTTTT.

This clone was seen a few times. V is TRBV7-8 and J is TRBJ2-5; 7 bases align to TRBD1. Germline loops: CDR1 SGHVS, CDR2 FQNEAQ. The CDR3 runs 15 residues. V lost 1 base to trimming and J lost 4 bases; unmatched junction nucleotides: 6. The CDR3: CASSLGGQMGETQYF. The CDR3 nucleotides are TGTGCCAGCAGCTTAGGGGGACAGATGGGAGAGACCCAGTACTTC.

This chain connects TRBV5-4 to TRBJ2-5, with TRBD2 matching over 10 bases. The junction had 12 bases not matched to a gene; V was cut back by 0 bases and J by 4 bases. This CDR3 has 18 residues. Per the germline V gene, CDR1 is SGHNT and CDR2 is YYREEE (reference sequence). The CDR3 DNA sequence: TGTGCCAGCAGCTTGGCCAAGGCTAGCGGGAGCATAGGAGAGACCCAGTACTTC. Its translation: CASSLAKASGSIGETQYF.

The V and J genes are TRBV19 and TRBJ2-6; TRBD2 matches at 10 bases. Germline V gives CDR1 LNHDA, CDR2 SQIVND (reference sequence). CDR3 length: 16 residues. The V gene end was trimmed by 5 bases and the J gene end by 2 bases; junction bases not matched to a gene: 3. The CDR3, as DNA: TGTGCCAGTAGTTTACTAGCGGGAACTGGGGCCAACGTCCTGACTTTC. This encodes CASSLLAGTGANVLTF.

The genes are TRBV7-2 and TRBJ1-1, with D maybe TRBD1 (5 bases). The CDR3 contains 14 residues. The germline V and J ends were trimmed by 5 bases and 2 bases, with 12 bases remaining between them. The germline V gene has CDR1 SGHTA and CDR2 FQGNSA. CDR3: CASSLGGINTEAFF. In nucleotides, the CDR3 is TGTGCCAGCAGCCTCGGGGGTATTAACACTGAAGCTTTCTTT.